This T cell receptor beta chain stems from a study of post-analysis software for immune sequencing data. Study conclusions and caveats: The study found TRBV5-6, TRBV5-1 and TRBV20-1 among about five TRBV segments more frequent in patients than controls. Samples made in the same batch grouped tightly together by F measure.

V lost 2 bases and J 5 bases, leaving 9 bases between the germline ends. Germline assignment: CDR1 SEHNR and CDR2 FQNEAQ (reference sequence). This CDR3 is built from 13 residues. The library was made from cDNA and included unique molecular identifiers. In TCRdb, the PCR reads were re-called with MiXCR into one record per CDR3 protein. Among 180,000 or so distinct CDR3 sequences listed, 25% to 30% were seen once. This clonotype was seen only a few times. The antigen remains undetermined. The V and J genes are TRBV7-9 and TRBJ1-1; D is uncertain. This receptor was taken from a girl aged 2 to 17 with multiple sclerosis. Sequencing was performed on blood. CDR3: CASSLRPETEAFF. CDR3 in DNA: TGTGCCAGCAGCTTACGTCCAGAGACTGAAGCTTTCTTT. The full variable domain, its missing parts supplied by reference TRBV7-9 and TRBJ1-1, is DTGVSQNPRHKITKRGQNVTFRCDPISEHNRLYWYRQTLGQGPEFLTYFQNEAQLEKSRLLSDRFSAERPKGSFSTLEIQRTEQGDSAMYLCASSLRPETEAFFGQGTRLTVV.